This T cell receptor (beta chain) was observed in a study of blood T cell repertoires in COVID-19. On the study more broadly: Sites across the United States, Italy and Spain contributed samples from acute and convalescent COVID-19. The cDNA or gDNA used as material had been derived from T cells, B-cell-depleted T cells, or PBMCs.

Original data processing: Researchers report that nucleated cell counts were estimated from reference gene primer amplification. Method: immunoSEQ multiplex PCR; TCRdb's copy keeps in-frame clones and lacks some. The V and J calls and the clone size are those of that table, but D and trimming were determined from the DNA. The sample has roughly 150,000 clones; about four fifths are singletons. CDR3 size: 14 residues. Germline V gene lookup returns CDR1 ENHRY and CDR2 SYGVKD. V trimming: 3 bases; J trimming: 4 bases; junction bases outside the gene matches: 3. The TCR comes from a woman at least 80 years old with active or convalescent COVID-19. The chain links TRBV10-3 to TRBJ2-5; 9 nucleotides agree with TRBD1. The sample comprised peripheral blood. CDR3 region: CAISDHRGPETQYF. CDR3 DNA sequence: TGTGCCATCAGTGATCACAGGGGGCCAGAGACCCAGTACTTC.